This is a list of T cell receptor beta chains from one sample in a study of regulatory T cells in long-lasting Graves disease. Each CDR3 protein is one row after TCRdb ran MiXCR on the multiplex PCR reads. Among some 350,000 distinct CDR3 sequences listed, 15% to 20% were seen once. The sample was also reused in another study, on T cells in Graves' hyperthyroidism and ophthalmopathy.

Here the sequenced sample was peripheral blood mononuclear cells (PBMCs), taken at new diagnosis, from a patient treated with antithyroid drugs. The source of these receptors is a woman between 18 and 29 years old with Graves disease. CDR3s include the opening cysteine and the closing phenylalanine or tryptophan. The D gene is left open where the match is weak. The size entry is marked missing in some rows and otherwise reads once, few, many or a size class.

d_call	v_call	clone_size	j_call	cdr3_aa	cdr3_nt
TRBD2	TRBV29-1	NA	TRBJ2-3	CSAPTSGRDTQYF	TGCAGCGCCCCGACTAGCGGGAGGGATACGCAGTATTTT
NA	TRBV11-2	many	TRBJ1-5	CASSPGGDQPQHF	TGTGCCAGCAGCCCCGGAGGGGATCAGCCCCAGCATTTT
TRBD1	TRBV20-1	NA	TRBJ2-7	CSAPGTGYVDEQYF	TGCAGTGCTCCCGGGACAGGGTATGTGGACGAGCAGTACTTC
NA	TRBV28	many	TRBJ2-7	CASSLPAGQPGLEQYF	TGTGCCAGCAGTTTACCGGCGGGCCAACCCGGGCTCGAGCAGTACTTC
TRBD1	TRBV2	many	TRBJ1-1	CASGGQGANTEAFF	TGTGCCAGCGGGGGACAGGGGGCGAACACTGAAGCTTTCTTT
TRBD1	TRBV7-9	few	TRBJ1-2	CASSLAGTGGASGYTF	TGTGCCAGCAGCTTAGCGGGAACAGGGGGCGCGTCTGGCTACACCTTC
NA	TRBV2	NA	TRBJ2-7	CASKGDGLYEQYF	TGTGCCAGCAAAGGGGACGGTTTGTACGAGCAGTACTTC
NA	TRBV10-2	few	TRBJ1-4	CASSEPPFNEKLFF	TGCGCCAGCAGTGAGCCACCCTTTAATGAAAAACTGTTTTTT
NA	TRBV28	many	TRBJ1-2	CASSSQGKIDYGYTF	TGTGCCAGCAGCTCCCAAGGCAAAATTGACTATGGCTACACCTTC
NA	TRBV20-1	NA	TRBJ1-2	CSADGQLGGYTF	TGCAGTGCCGACGGACAGTTGGGGGGCTACACCTTC
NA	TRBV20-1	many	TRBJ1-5	CSAGAGKGNQPQHF	TGCAGTGCCGGCGCGGGGAAGGGCAATCAGCCCCAGCATTTT
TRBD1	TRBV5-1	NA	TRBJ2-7	CASSYRQGHEQYF	TGCGCCAGCAGCTATCGACAGGGTCACGAGCAGTACTTC
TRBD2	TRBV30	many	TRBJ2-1	CAWSVAGGTYEQFF	TGTGCCTGGAGTGTAGCGGGAGGTACCTATGAGCAGTTCTTC
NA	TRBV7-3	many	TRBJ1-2	CASSPGAGNWVYTF	TGTGCCAGCAGCCCCGGGGCAGGGAATTGGGTCTACACCTTC
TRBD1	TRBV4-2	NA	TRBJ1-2	CASSQVPTGSGYTF	TGTGCCAGCAGCCAAGTCCCGACAGGGAGTGGCTACACCTTC
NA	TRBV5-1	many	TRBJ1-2	CASSLGPFGYTF	TGCGCCAGCAGCTTGGGCCCTTTTGGCTACACCTTC
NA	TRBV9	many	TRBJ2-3	CASSVEGGGTDTQYF	TGTGCCAGCAGCGTAGAAGGGGGGGGCACAGATACGCAGTATTTT
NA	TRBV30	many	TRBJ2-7	CAWSRIGPDEQYF	TGTGCCTGGAGTCGGATAGGCCCCGACGAGCAGTACTTC
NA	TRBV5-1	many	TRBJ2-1	CASSLALGGEQFF	TGCGCCAGCAGCTTGGCCCTTGGGGGTGAGCAGTTCTTC